These 14 T cell receptor beta chains originate from one sample sequenced in a study of CD8+CD57+ T cells in acquired aplastic anemia. Flow cytometry had shown expanded CD8+CD57+ cells in the patients chosen for sequencing. Genomic DNA served as template for TCR beta VDJ and CDR3 profiling. A single record per CDR3 protein comes from TCRdb applying MiXCR to the reads. The sample includes roughly 290,000 distinct CDR3 sequences, under 65% of them seen just once. The specimen was sorted CD4+, CD8+, or CD8+CD57+ T cells (not recorded which) from PBMCs. These receptors all come from a human donor with aplastic anemia.

The CDR3 protein is CATSRGPGQGSYEQYF. The DNA of the CDR3 is TGTGCCACCAGCAGAGGACCTGGACAGGGGAGCTACGAGCAGTACTTC. The V and J genes are TRBV15 and TRBJ2-7; 9 nucleotides align to TRBD1. The CDR3 is made up of 16 amino acids. Trimming cost V 1 base and J 3 bases; bases outside gene matches: 7. CDR1 and CDR2 from the germline V gene are LNHNV and YYDKDF (reference sequence).

The chain combines TRBV12-3 or TRBV12-4 with TRBJ2-1, with a weak D call TRBD2 (7 bases). V lost 4 bases, J lost 12 bases, and 25 bases lay in between. The CDR3 has 16 amino acids. This chain's CDR3 is CASSSNLAGDTDTQFF. CDR3 DNA: TGTGCCAGCAGTTCCAATCTCGCGGGGGACACAGATACGCAGTTCTTC.

This clonotype was found many times. The genes are TRBV10-3 and TRBJ1-5; D unclear. Germline-derived CDR1 and CDR2 are ENHRY and SYGVKD. CDR3 length: 13 residues. V was shortened by 0 bases and J by 7 bases, with 7 bases between the two germline ends. The CDR3 sequence is CAISESREQPQHF. CDR3 DNA sequence: TGTGCCATCAGTGAGTCGAGGGAACAGCCCCAGCATTTT.

Details on this clonotype: Germline and junction disagree at one end, which may indicate a read error. The genes are TRBV25-1 and TRBJ1-2, with D tentatively TRBD1 (5 bases). Germline CDR1 and CDR2: MGHDK and SYGVNS. This CDR3 is 15 amino acids long. The chain's CDR3 is CASSLSRGGLNGYIF. The CDR3 region has the DNA TGTGCCAGCAGTCTCTCGAGGGGAGGGCTAAATGGCTACATCTTC.

V gene TRBV19 combines with J gene TRBJ2-2; D not certain. Germline CDR1 LNHDA, CDR2 SQIVND (reference sequence). This CDR3 contains 11 residues. V was shortened by 3 bases and J by 6 bases, with 2 bases between the two germline ends. The CDR3 protein is CASSMSGELFF. Here the CDR3 DNA reads TGTGCCAGTAGTATGTCCGGGGAGCTGTTTTTT.

The chain carries TRBV5-1 and TRBJ1-1; 7 bases are a match to TRBD1. Trimming cost V 8 bases and J 6 bases; bases outside gene matches: 13. There are 14 residues in the CDR3. The germline V gene has CDR1 SGHRS and CDR2 YFSETQ. CDR3 in DNA: TGCGCCAGTACCCAGGGACAGAATTCTCCTGAAGCTTTCTTT. Its translation: CASTQGQNSPEAFF.

The chain joins TRBV7-3 to TRBJ2-7, with D hard to call. V was pared by 5 bases and J by 5 bases, with 10 bases between. This CDR3 has 12 residues. Germline CDR1 is SGHTA and CDR2 is FQGTGA. Here the CDR3 DNA reads TGTGCCAGCAGCCTAATGACGGACGAGCAGTACTTC. Translating it yields CASSLMTDEQYF.

This clonotype was counted at least ten times. The chain links TRBV10-3 to TRBJ1-2, with 8 positions matching TRBD1. The CDR3 is made up of 17 amino acids. Germline trimming cut 3 bases from V and 6 bases from J; bases unmatched to any gene: 15. The V gene's germline CDR1 is ENHRY and CDR2 SYGVKD. Written as DNA, the CDR3 is TGTGCCATCAGTGAAAGGGGCCGGGACAGGAAATTGAATGGCTACACCTTC. This sequence encodes CAISERGRDRKLNGYTF.

In its sample, this clonotype was seen a few times. The chain carries TRBV2 and TRBJ2-5; D might be TRBD1 (6 bases). V was clipped by 6 bases and J by 4 bases, with 18 bases between them. The CDR3 extends over 15 amino acids. Germline-derived CDR1 and CDR2 are SNHLY and FYNNEI. The CDR3 loop is CASRNRTGQLETQYF. For the CDR3, the DNA is TGTGCCAGCAGGAACCGAACAGGGCAGTTAGAGACCCAGTACTTC.

DNA for the CDR3: TGTGCCAGCTCACAAAGCCCGGCTGGCGAGCAGTACTTC. This translates into CASSQSPAGEQYF. The chain employs TRBV18 and TRBJ2-7; D unclear. The V gene lost 4 bases and the J gene lost 6 bases, with 13 bases spanning the gap. The CDR3 has 13 amino acids. Germline lookup yields CDR1 KGHSH and CDR2 LQKENI.

The chain has TRBV7-9 and TRBJ2-1, with D perhaps TRBD2 (5 bases). Looked up from germline, CDR1 is SEHNR and CDR2 is FQNEAQ (reference sequence). The CDR3 spans 20 residues. Deletions cut 5 bases from V and 3 bases from J, with 29 bases between. The CDR3 loop reads CASSPLLPGWVGGYYNEQFF. In DNA form, the CDR3 reads TGTGCCAGCAGCCCTCTCCTACCGGGGTGGGTCGGAGGCTACTACAATGAGCAGTTCTTC.

V gene TRBV2 combines with J gene TRBJ1-1; tentatively, D is TRBD1 (5 bases). V gave up 3 bases and J gave up 3 bases, with 11 bases separating them. The CDR3 is 14 residues long. The germline V gene has CDR1 SNHLY and CDR2 FYNNEI. CDR3 coding DNA: TGTGCCAGCAGTGAGCTCAGGGTACACACTGAAGCTTTCTTT. It specifies CASSELRVHTEAFF.

V is TRBV7-2 and J is TRBJ2-1; the match to TRBD2 covers 12 bases. The CDR3 is made up of 16 amino acids. CDR1 is SGHTA and CDR2 is FQGNSA in the germline V gene. After removal of 1 base from V and 6 bases from J, the junction contained 4 bases not matched to a gene. The CDR3 here is CASSLDRLAGANEQFF. The CDR3 DNA follows: TGTGCCAGCAGCTTAGATCGACTAGCGGGGGCCAATGAGCAGTTCTTC.

This clonotype was seen repeatedly, ten times or more. The rearrangement joins TRBV10-1 to TRBJ1-6; 9 positions agree with TRBD1. From germline, CDR1 is WNHNN and CDR2 SYGVQD (reference sequence). The length of the CDR3 is 16 residues. The junction had 10 bases not matched to a gene; V was cut back by 4 bases and J by 9 bases. For the CDR3, the DNA is TGCGCCAGCAGTGGCACAGGGGGCGGGGGGATTTCACCCCTCCACTTT. Protein sequence: CASSGTGGGGISPLHF.